This paragraph covers one T cell receptor (beta chain) sequence. The data were obtained in a study of T cell responses to AZD1222 COVID-19 vaccine. Measured with immunoSEQ multiplex PCR; TCRdb has only the in-frame clones, and not every one. The sample carries 150,000 to 180,000 clones, about 86% recorded once. V was trimmed by 6 bases and J by 0 bases, leaving 12 bases between them. The CDR3 has 13 residues. The V gene's germline CDR1 is SQVTM and CDR2 ANQGSEA. This receptor was obtained from an adult in good health. This rearrangement joins TRBV29-1 to TRBJ2-7, with D possibly being TRBD1 (6 bases). Sequences were derived from peripheral blood, sampled on day 0 of MenACWY control vaccination. The CDR3 loop reads CSVAGQNSYEQYF. CDR3 in DNA: TGCAGCGTCGCAGGACAGAACTCCTACGAGCAGTACTTC.